This TCR beta chain was recovered during a study of technical replicates of blood from a few donors. Only in-frame clones appear in the TCRdb table, and some are missing; sequencing was by immunoSEQ multiplex PCR. The sample yields under 55,000 clones, approximately 95% seen once. The sample was T cells isolated from PBMCs. The origin of this receptor is a human donor in good health.

The CDR3 sequence is CASSPGRGGGYTF. The CDR3 DNA reads TGTGCCAGCAGCCCCGGTCGGGGGGGCGGCTACACCTTC. J is TRBJ1-2 and V is TRBV7-3; a possible D gene is TRBD1 (6 bases). This CDR3 has 13 amino acids. The V gene lost 5 bases and the J gene lost 8 bases, with 15 bases spanning the gap. Per the germline V gene, CDR1 is SGHTA and CDR2 is FQGTGA.